The 27 T cell receptor beta chains listed next were all sequenced from one sample in a study of control samples from healthy donors and cancer patients. Some clones are missing from TCRdb's copy, which holds only in-frame ones; the method was immunoSEQ multiplex PCR. Its table records roughly 200,000 clones. Specimen: blood. These receptors came from a woman aged 25 to 45 in good health.

V is TRBV5-1 and J is TRBJ1-3; D perhaps matches TRBD1 (6 bases). Trimming removed 5 bases from V and 0 bases from J, with 12 bases in between. The CDR3 is made up of 15 amino acids. CDR1 is SGHRS and CDR2 is YFSETQ in the germline V gene. CDR3 nucleotides: TGCGCCAGCAGGTTACAGGGATCCTCTGGAAACACCATATATTTT. Translating it yields CASRLQGSSGNTIYF.

The CDR3 protein is CASSSGLEQETQYF. The CDR3 region has the DNA TGTGCCAGCAGCTCGGGACTAGAGCAAGAGACCCAGTACTTC. This chain links TRBV7-9 with TRBJ2-5; the match to TRBD2 covers 8 bases. The CDR3 extends over 14 amino acids. The V gene's germline CDR1 is SEHNR and CDR2 FQNEAQ (reference sequence). The trim removed 4 bases at V and 2 bases at J, leaving 3 bases unmatched.

This sequence joins TRBV7-2 and TRBJ1-4; tentatively, D is TRBD1 (5 bases). The V end was cut by 4 bases, the J end by 11 bases, with 14 bases between. The CDR3 is 13 amino acids. CDR1 SGHTA and CDR2 FQGNSA come from the germline V gene. The DNA for the CDR3 is TGTGCCAGCAGCTCCCTCCCTGGGACCAAACTGTTTTTT. Its protein is CASSSLPGTKLFF. Full variable domain (remainder filled in from reference TRBV7-2 and TRBJ1-4): GAGVSQSPSNKVTEKGKDVELRCDPISGHTALYWYRQSLGQGLEFLIYFQGNSAPDKSGLPSDRFSAERTGGSVSTLTIQRTQQEDSAVYLCASSSLPGTKLFFGSGTQLSVL.

The rearrangement links TRBV19 to TRBJ2-3; either TRBD1 or TRBD2 may supply D (5 bases each). In germline, CDR1 is LNHDA, CDR2 SQIVND (reference sequence). The germline V and J ends were trimmed by 11 bases and 2 bases, with 17 bases remaining between them. This CDR3 is 14 amino acids long. CDR3 amino acids: CADLLRGVTDTQYF. CDR3 in DNA: TGTGCCGATCTGTTGAGGGGTGTCACAGATACGCAGTATTTT.

This chain links TRBV5-1 with TRBJ1-1, with D unclear. Per the germline V gene, CDR1 is SGHRS and CDR2 is YFSETQ. The CDR3 contains 16 residues. V was shortened by 4 bases and J by 0 bases, with 16 bases between the two germline ends. The CDR3 nucleotides are TGCGCCAGCAGCCTCCGAGAGTTAGACCTGAACACTGAAGCTTTCTTT. Its protein is CASSLRELDLNTEAFF.

The V gene is TRBV7-9, the J gene TRBJ2-7, with 10 bases lining up with TRBD1. Germline CDR1 and CDR2: SEHNR and FQNEAQ (reference sequence). This CDR3 has 15 amino acids. J lost 3 bases, V lost 6 bases, and 8 bases had no gene match. The CDR3 loop is CASSWTGGPFYEQYF. For the CDR3, the DNA is TGTGCCAGCAGTTGGACAGGGGGACCCTTCTACGAGCAGTACTTC.

J is TRBJ2-4 and V is TRBV4-2; the D call may be TRBD1 or TRBD2 (6 bases each). Germline V gene lookup returns CDR1 LGHNA and CDR2 YNFKEQ. V lost 4 bases, J lost 8 bases, and 15 bases lay in between. The CDR3 has 14 residues. CDR3 coding DNA: TGTGCCAGCAGCCCGGGGGCAGCCACCGACATTCAGTACTTC. Protein product: CASSPGAATDIQYF.

V usage is TRBV7-2 and J usage is TRBJ1-5; 7 positions match TRBD1. Trimming cost V 4 bases and J 2 bases; bases outside gene matches: 8. Germline CDR1 SGHTA, CDR2 FQGNSA. The CDR3 runs 16 residues. The CDR3 protein is CASSYRITGGNQPQHF. As DNA, the CDR3 is TGTGCCAGCAGCTACCGAATTACAGGGGGCAATCAGCCCCAGCATTTT.

The chain recombines TRBV6-7 with TRBJ2-1; TRBD1 agrees at 8 bases. TRBV6-7 is designated an ORF whose function remains uncertain. This CDR3 is built from 21 residues. The V gene end was trimmed by 2 bases and the J gene end by 1 base; junction bases not matched to a gene: 19. The DNA for the CDR3 is TGTGCCAGCAGTTACCCCCGAGAGGCAGGGGGCGAAGAGGGGTCCTACAATGAGCAGTTCTTC. Translating it yields CASSYPREAGGEEGSYNEQFF.

CDR3 sequence: CASSYHGQPRTDTQYF. In nucleotides, the CDR3 is TGTGCCAGCAGTTATCATGGACAGCCCCGCACAGATACGCAGTATTTT. The chain carries TRBV6-5 and TRBJ2-3, with D possibly TRBD1 on 6 matching bases. With 3 bases removed from V and 1 base from J, the gap between germline ends came to 14 bases. The CDR3 spans 16 residues. CDR1 is MNHEY and CDR2 is SVGAGI in the germline V gene.

The genes are TRBV11-2 and TRBJ2-7; D is unclear. The CDR3 length is 12 residues. V was shortened by 2 bases and J by 6 bases, with 8 bases between the two germline ends. Germline loops: CDR1 SGHAT, CDR2 FQNNGV. CDR3 protein: CASSLISPEQYF. The CDR3 DNA reads TGTGCCAGCAGCTTAATATCTCCCGAGCAGTACTTC.

The chain joins TRBV27 to TRBJ1-2; a possible D gene is TRBD1 (6 bases). Trimming left V 6 bases short and J 2 bases short, with 13 bases between. The germline CDR1 and CDR2 sequences are MNHEY and SMNVEV (reference sequence). The CDR3 has 14 amino acids. CDR3 in amino acids: CASSVRGANYGYTF. Written as DNA, the CDR3 is TGTGCCAGCAGCGTGAGGGGGGCCAACTATGGCTACACCTTC.

This chain joins TRBV19 and TRBJ1-6; no clear D. The germline CDR1 and CDR2 sequences are LNHDA and SQIVND (reference sequence). V lost 0 bases to trimming and J lost 12 bases, with 6 bases between them. This CDR3 comprises 12 residues. The CDR3 DNA reads TGTGCCAGTAGTATAGAGGGCGGACCCCTCCACTTT. The encoded protein is CASSIEGGPLHF.

The chain links TRBV6-5 to TRBJ1-2, with a weak D call TRBD1 (6 bases). The V and J ends lost 8 bases and 7 bases respectively, with 11 bases between them. The CDR3 is 11 residues long. Germline V CDR1 and CDR2: MNHEY, SVGAGI. The CDR3 nucleotides are TGTGCCAGCTTCGACAGGTTTGGCTACACCTTC. Protein sequence: CASFDRFGYTF.

The rearrangement uses TRBV5-1 and TRBJ2-4; D is unclear. The CDR3 loop spans 13 amino acids. The V end lost 4 bases, the J end lost 8 bases, and 13 bases lay between the germline ends. Germline V gene lookup returns CDR1 SGHRS and CDR2 YFSETQ. CDR3 in amino acids: CASSLGYEDIQYF. In nucleotides, the CDR3 is TGCGCCAGCAGCCTGGGGTACGAGGACATTCAGTACTTC.

This chain joins TRBV7-3 and TRBJ1-6, with D possibly matching TRBD1 (5 bases). V lost 6 bases, J lost 9 bases, and 18 bases lay in between. The CDR3 is made up of 15 amino acids. CDR1 SGHTA and CDR2 FQGTGA come from the germline V gene. CDR3 sequence: CASSSRQGASSPLHF. In DNA form, the CDR3 reads TGTGCCAGCAGTTCACGCCAGGGCGCAAGTTCACCCCTCCACTTT.

This sequence joins TRBV28 and TRBJ2-3; TRBD2 might be the D (5 bases). This CDR3 region has 14 residues. Germline V gene lookup returns CDR1 MDHEN and CDR2 SYDVKM. The germline V and J ends were trimmed by 2 bases and 8 bases, with 14 bases remaining between them. The CDR3 coding sequence is TGTGCCAGCAGTTTACGGCGGGTGAAAGTTACGCAGTATTTT. Translated, it gives CASSLRRVKVTQYF. The entire variable domain, with the rest obtained from reference TRBV28 and TRBJ2-3, is as follows: DVKVTQSSRYLVKRTGEKVFLECVQDMDHENMFWYRQDPGLGLRLIYFSYDVKMKEKGDIPEGYSVSREKKERFSLILESASTNQTSMYLCASSLRRVKVTQYFGPGTRLTVL.

The rearrangement joins TRBV21-1 to TRBJ1-1; TRBD1, as called in the table, went unchecked against the DNA. TRBV21-1 is flagged as a pseudogene. This CDR3 has 13 amino acids. The chain's CDR3 is CASSKGCAGEAFF. In nucleotides, the CDR3 is TGTGCCAGCAGCAAAGGATGCGCAGGTGAAGCTTTCTTT.

V usage is TRBV28 and J usage is TRBJ2-7; D unresolved. Germline V gene data show CDR1 as MDHEN and CDR2 as SYDVKM. V was shortened by 2 bases and J by 7 bases, with 15 bases between the two germline ends. The length of the CDR3 is 14 residues. CDR3: CASSLPHKGREQYF. In nucleotides, the CDR3 is TGTGCCAGCAGTTTACCCCACAAGGGTCGGGAGCAGTACTTC.

The chain couples TRBV9 to TRBJ1-3; no clear D gene. The CDR3 is 18 amino acids. V lost 0 bases and J lost 0, with 16 bases in between. Germline assignment: CDR1 SGDLS and CDR2 YYNGEE. CDR3 in amino acids: CASSVAPQMPLSGNTIYF. For the CDR3, the DNA is TGTGCCAGCAGCGTAGCCCCTCAGATGCCCCTCTCTGGAAACACCATATATTTT.

This chain uses TRBV5-1 with TRBJ2-7; D remains unclear. Between the trimmed V and J ends, which lost 0 bases and 3 bases, there was a span of 13 bases. Germline V gene sequence: CDR1 SGHRS, CDR2 YFSETQ. This CDR3 is 15 amino acids long. This CDR3 is CASSLEGTLGYEQYF. The CDR3 nucleotides read TGCGCCAGCAGCTTGGAGGGAACCCTGGGCTACGAGCAGTACTTC.

The V and J genes are TRBV28 and TRBJ1-2, with TRBD1 matching 8 bases. Losses at the gene ends were 3 bases for V and 3 bases for J; bases not matched to a gene: 9. Germline CDR1 reads MDHEN; CDR2 reads SYDVKM. This CDR3 spans 16 amino acids. CDR3 loop: CASSFRGRGRDYGYTF. CDR3 DNA sequence: TGTGCCAGCAGTTTTAGGGGCAGGGGGCGAGACTATGGCTACACCTTC.

CDR3 region: CASRTPQGANTEAFF. The CDR3 DNA reads as TGTGCCAGCAGAACTCCCCAGGGGGCGAACACTGAAGCTTTCTTT. V and J are TRBV27 and TRBJ1-1; 8 bases are shared with TRBD1. The CDR3 spans 15 residues. Germline V gene lookup returns CDR1 MNHEY and CDR2 SMNVEV (reference sequence). The V and J ends lost 6 bases and 1 base, in that order; junction bases with no gene match: 7.

The chain employs TRBV28 and TRBJ2-5; 10 nucleotides align to TRBD2. V lost 6 bases, J lost 5 bases, and 9 bases stayed unmatched. CDR1 and CDR2 from the germline V gene are MDHEN and SYDVKM. This CDR3 has 15 residues. The CDR3 coding sequence is TGTGCCAGCAGCAAGCCGGGACTAGCGTTGGAGACCCAGTACTTC. Translated, it gives CASSKPGLALETQYF. The full variable domain, its missing parts supplied by reference TRBV28 and TRBJ2-5, is DVKVTQSSRYLVKRTGEKVFLECVQDMDHENMFWYRQDPGLGLRLIYFSYDVKMKEKGDIPEGYSVSREKKERFSLILESASTNQTSMYLCASSKPGLALETQYFGPGTRLLVL.

The V gene is TRBV7-2, the J gene TRBJ2-1, with D perhaps assigned TRBD1 or TRBD2 (7 bases each). CDR3 size: 17 residues. Germline V CDR1 and CDR2: SGHTA, FQGNSA. V was clipped by 0 bases and J by 9 bases, with 21 bases between them. The CDR3 sequence: CASSLARGAPGGGEQFF. The CDR3 DNA follows: TGTGCCAGCAGCTTAGCCAGGGGGGCCCCGGGCGGGGGTGAGCAGTTCTTC.

The chain uses TRBV11-3 and TRBJ2-7; 11 bases line up with TRBD1. The CDR3 length is 15 residues. The J segment lost 3 bases and the V segment lost 4 bases, leaving 5 bases of the junction unmatched. Germline V gene data show CDR1 as SGHNT and CDR2 as YENEEA. The CDR3 region has the DNA TGTGCCAGCAGCTCACGGACAGGGGGCAACTACGAGCAGTACTTC. This sequence encodes CASSSRTGGNYEQYF.

The V call is TRBV9, the J call TRBJ1-4; no clear D. Germline V gives CDR1 SGDLS, CDR2 YYNGEE. V lost 3 bases and J 1 base, leaving 10 bases between the germline ends. The CDR3 extends over 15 amino acids. The CDR3, as DNA: TGTGCCAGCAGCGCAGCAACCGGAACTAATGAAAAACTGTTTTTT. Protein: CASSAATGTNEKLFF.